The present T cell receptor beta chain was sequenced within a study of T cells in tuberculosis. On average approximately 100,000 T cells per donor were immunosequenced. Using immunoSEQ multiplex PCR, the repertoire was profiled, and TCRdb retains in-frame clones only, with some absent. Seen here are tens of thousands of clones, around 93% observed once, and the top ten hold about 7.4%. V shed 8 bases and J 10 bases; nucleotides not matched to a gene: 14. The length of the CDR3 is 16 residues. In germline, CDR1 is SNHLY, CDR2 FYNNEI. The V gene is TRBV2, the J gene TRBJ2-1; TRBD2 agrees at 13 bases. The receptor comes from a donor aged 10-29 years with latent tuberculosis or without tuberculosis infection. Some clones in this sample may be carry-over from other donors' samples. Sequenced: PBMCs. For the CDR3, the DNA is TGTGCCAGCGCCCATCTTGGGACTAGCGGGGACTTGGAGCAGTTCTTC. Protein: CASAHLGTSGDLEQFF.